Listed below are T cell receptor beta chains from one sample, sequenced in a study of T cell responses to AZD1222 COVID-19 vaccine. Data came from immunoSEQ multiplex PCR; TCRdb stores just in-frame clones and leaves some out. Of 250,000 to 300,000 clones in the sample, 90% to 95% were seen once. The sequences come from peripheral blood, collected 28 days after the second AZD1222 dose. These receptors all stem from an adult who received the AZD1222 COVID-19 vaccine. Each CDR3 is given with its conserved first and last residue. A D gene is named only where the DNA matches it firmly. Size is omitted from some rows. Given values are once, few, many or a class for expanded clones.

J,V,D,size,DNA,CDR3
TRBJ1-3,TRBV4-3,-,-,TGCGCCAGCAGCCAAGATAGGACGGCGGAGGGGCGAACCATATATTTT,CASSQDRTAEGRTIYF
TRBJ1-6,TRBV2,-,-,TGTGCCAGCACCCCTGACTGGGGCGTCAATTCACCCCTCCACTTT,CASTPDWGVNSPLHF
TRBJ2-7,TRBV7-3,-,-,TGTGCCAGCAGCTTTAGGTCTAGCTCCTACGAGCAGTACTTC,CASSFRSSSYEQYF
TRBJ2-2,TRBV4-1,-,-,TGCGCCAGCACCTCCCCGGGCAGGGGAAAAGGGGAGCTGTTTTTT,CASTSPGRGKGELFF
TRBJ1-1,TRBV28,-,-,TGTGCCAGCAGCCGAATCACTGAAGCTTTCTTT,CASSRITEAFF
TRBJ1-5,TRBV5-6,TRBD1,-,TGTGCCAGCAGCAAACTACAGGGGGCGTCCCCCAATCAGCCCCAGCATTTT,CASSKLQGASPNQPQHF
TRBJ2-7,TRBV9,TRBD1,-,TGTGCCAGCAGCGTAGGGGGACAGCCCTCCTACGAGCAGTACTTC,CASSVGGQPSYEQYF
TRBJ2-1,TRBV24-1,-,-,TGTGCCACCTCAAAATCAGTTACAGTGAAGGGGAATGAGCAGTTCTTC,CATSKSVTVKGNEQFF
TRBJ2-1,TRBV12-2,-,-,TGTGCAAGTCGCTCTCGGGCCCTAGCGACTAACCTCAATGAGCAGTTCTTC,CASRSRALATNLNEQFF
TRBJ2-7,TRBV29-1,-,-,TGCAGCGTTGGCGACTACGAGCAGTACTTC,CSVGDYEQYF
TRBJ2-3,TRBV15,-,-,TGTGCCACCAGCTTTAGACTCGCGAGCACAGATACGCAGTATTTT,CATSFRLASTDTQYF
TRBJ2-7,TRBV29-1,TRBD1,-,TGCAGCGTTATAGGACAGGACAGAATCTACGAGCAGTACTTC,CSVIGQDRIYEQYF
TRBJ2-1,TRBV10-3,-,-,TGTGCCATCAGTGATTATGGGACACCCCCCCACAATGAGCAGTTCTTC,CAISDYGTPPHNEQFF
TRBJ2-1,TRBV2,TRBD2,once,TGTGCCAGCTCAATCCAGCGGGGGGAAAGTGGGGAGCAGTTCTTC,CASSIQRGESGEQFF
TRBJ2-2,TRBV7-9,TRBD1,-,TGTGCCAGCAGTCATGACAGGGCCGGGGAGCTGTTTTTT,CASSHDRAGELFF
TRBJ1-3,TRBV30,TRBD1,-,TGTGCCTGGAGTGTACTTATGACAGGGGGCTCTGGAAACACCATATATTTT,CAWSVLMTGGSGNTIYF
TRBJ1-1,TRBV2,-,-,TGTGCCAGCAGACCACGGGAGGGGAACACTGAAGCTTTCTTT,CASRPREGNTEAFF
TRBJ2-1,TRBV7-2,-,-,TGTGCCAGCAGCTTAGTGGGTGATGGGGGTGAGCAGTTCTTC,CASSLVGDGGEQFF
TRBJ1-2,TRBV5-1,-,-,TGCGCCAGCAGCTTGGCATGGCCCCCAGAGAATGGCTACACCTTC,CASSLAWPPENGYTF
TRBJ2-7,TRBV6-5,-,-,TGTGCCAGCAGTTACAGGGCAGCTGGGGACTACGAGCAGTACTTC,CASSYRAAGDYEQYF
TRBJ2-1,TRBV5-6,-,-,TGTGCCAGCAGCTTGATTTTGGGTAGCGCCGAGCAGTTCTTC,CASSLILGSAEQFF
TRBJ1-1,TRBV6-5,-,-,TGTGCCAGCAGCGGAGTGAACACTGAAGCTTTCTTT,CASSGVNTEAFF
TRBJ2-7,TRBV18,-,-,TGTGCCAGCTCACCACGCGGCAACTCCTACGAGCAGTACTTC,CASSPRGNSYEQYF
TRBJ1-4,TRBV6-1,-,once,TGTGCCAGCAGTGAAGGCACAGGGCCTGAAAAACTGTTTTTT,CASSEGTGPEKLFF
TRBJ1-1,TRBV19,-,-,TGTGCCAGTAGTATCCCCGGACAGTTGAACACTGAAGCTTTCTTT,CASSIPGQLNTEAFF
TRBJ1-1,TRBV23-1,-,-,TGCGCCAGCAGCTCCGGGGATATGAACACTGAAGCTTTCTTT,CASSSGDMNTEAFF
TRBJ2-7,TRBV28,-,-,TGTGCCAGCAGTTTAAGGGCCGACTCCTACGAGCAGTACTTC,CASSLRADSYEQYF
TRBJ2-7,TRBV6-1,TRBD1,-,TGTGCCAGCAGTGAACATCACAGGGGCGAGCAGTACTTC,CASSEHHRGEQYF
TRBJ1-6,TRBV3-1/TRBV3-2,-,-,TGTGCCAGCCAAGGGTACGATAATTCACCCCTCCACTTT,CASQGYDNSPLHF
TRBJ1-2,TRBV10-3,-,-,TGTGCCATCAGTGATGATGGGCGGACCTATGGCTACACCTTC,CAISDDGRTYGYTF
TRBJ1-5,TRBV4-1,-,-,TGCGCCAGCAGCCCCACCGAGAATCAGCCCCAGCATTTT,CASSPTENQPQHF
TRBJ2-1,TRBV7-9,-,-,TGTGCCAGCACCCCACAGGTAAACTACAATGAGCAGTTCTTC,CASTPQVNYNEQFF
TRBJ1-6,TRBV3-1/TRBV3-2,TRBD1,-,TGTGCCAGCAGGCTCCGGGACAGGGAGAGTTCACCCCTCCACTTT,CASRLRDRESSPLHF
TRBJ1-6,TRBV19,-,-,TGTGCCAGTAGTATAAACGGGGGGCATTCACCCCTCCACTTT,CASSINGGHSPLHF
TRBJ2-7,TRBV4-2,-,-,TGTGCCAGCAGCCATAACTACGAGCAGTACTTC,CASSHNYEQYF
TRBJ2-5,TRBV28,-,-,TGTGCCAGCAGGCAGGAGACCCAGTACTTC,CASRQETQYF
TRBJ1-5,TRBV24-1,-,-,TGTGCCACCAGTGATATCAATCAGCCCCAGCATTTT,CATSDINQPQHF
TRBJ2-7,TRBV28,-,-,TGTGCCAGCAGTACACGGAGCTACGAGCAGTACTTC,CASSTRSYEQYF
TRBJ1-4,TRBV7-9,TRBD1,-,TGTGCCAGCAGCGCCACAGGGGGCCACGAAAAACTGTTTTTT,CASSATGGHEKLFF
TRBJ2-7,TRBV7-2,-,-,TGTGCCAGCAGCTTCAGACAGGTCGACGAGCAGTACTTC,CASSFRQVDEQYF
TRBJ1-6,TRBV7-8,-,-,TGTGCCAGCAGCTTAGCCAGGGGAAATAATTCACCCCTCCACTTT,CASSLARGNNSPLHF
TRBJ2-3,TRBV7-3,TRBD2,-,TGTGCCAGCAGCTTCGGGGGGGAGCAAACAGATACGCAGTATTTT,CASSFGGEQTDTQYF
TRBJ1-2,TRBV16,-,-,TGTGCCAGCAGCCAATCACGGGACTCCTTCAATACCTTC,CASSQSRDSFNTF
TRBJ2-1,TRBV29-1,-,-,TGCAGCGTTGAAAAAGGGTCCAATGAGCAGTTCTTC,CSVEKGSNEQFF
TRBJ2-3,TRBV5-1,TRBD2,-,TGCGCCAGCAGCCCCGGGACTAGTCGAGATACGCAGTATTTT,CASSPGTSRDTQYF
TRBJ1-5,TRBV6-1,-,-,TGTGCCAGCAGTGAAGCGCCGTATGGGGGCGGCAATCAGCCCCAGCATTTT,CASSEAPYGGGNQPQHF
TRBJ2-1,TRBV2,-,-,TGTGCCAGCAGTGCTCAGACTACGACTTACAATGAGCAGTTCTTC,CASSAQTTTYNEQFF
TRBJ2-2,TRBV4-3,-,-,TGCGCCAGCAGCCAAGTCGTAGTAATGTTTTCCGGGGAGCTGTTTTTT,CASSQVVVMFSGELFF
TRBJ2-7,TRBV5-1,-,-,TGCGCCAGCAGCTTGGTGCCCACATCGGACGAGCAGTACTTC,CASSLVPTSDEQYF
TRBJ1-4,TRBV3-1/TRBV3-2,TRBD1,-,TGTGCCAGCAGTCCGACAGGGACGGGGGATGAAAAACTGTTTTTT,CASSPTGTGDEKLFF
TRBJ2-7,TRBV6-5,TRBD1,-,TGTGCCAGCAGCTACGACAGGGGAGAGCAGTACTTC,CASSYDRGEQYF
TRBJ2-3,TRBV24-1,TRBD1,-,TGTGCCACCGCCCGACAGGGGGCAGATACGCAGTATTTT,CATARQGADTQYF
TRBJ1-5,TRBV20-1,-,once,TGCAGTGCTAGTTACAGGACCTTCGGGAGCAATCAGCCCCAGCATTTT,CSASYRTFGSNQPQHF
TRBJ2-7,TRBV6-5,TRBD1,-,TGTGCCAGCAGTTCCACCGGGACAGGGGGCGGGTACGAGCAGTACTTC,CASSSTGTGGGYEQYF